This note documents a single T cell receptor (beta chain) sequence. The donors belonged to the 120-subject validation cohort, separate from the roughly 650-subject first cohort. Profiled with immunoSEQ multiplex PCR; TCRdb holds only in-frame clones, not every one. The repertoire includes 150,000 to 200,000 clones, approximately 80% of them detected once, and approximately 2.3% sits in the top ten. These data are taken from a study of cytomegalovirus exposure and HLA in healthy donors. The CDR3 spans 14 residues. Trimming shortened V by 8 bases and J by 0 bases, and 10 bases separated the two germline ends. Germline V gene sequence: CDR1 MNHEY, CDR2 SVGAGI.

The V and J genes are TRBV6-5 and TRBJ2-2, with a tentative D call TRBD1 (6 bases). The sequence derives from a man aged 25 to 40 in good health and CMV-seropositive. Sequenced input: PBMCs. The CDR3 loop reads CASRRGANTGELFF. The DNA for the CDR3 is TGTGCCAGCCGCAGGGGCGCGAACACCGGGGAGCTGTTTTTT.